The clone carrying this TCR beta chain was counted many times. The CDR3 loop spans 14 amino acids. The V gene's germline CDR1 is DFQATT and CDR2 SNEGSKA (reference sequence). The V end was cut by 0 bases, the J end by 14 bases, with 19 bases between. The data derive from a study of patients with pleural tuberculosis. TCRdb called the reads again in MiXCR, with one record for every CDR3 protein. The sample carries 40,000 to 55,000 distinct CDR3 sequences, less than 9.5% recorded once. The receptor was isolated from a human donor with pleural tuberculosis. The chain is built from TRBV20-1 and TRBJ1-4, with D unresolved. In DNA form, the CDR3 reads TGCAGTGCTAGAGATTTCTCCGGGGATCGTAGGCTGTTTTTT. Protein product: CSARDFSGDRRLFF.